The next 11 T cell receptor beta chains were all read from a single sample in a study of blood T cell repertoires in COVID-19. Clones were sequenced by immunoSEQ multiplex PCR, and TCRdb holds only the in-frame ones, with some missing. The table has a few hundred thousand clones, 87% seen once. Material: PBMCs or T cells enriched from blood (not recorded which). These receptors were obtained from a man younger than 45 in a cohort exposed to, infected with or recovered from COVID-19 (not recorded which).

The gene calls are TRBV6-1 and TRBJ2-1, with D perhaps TRBD2 (6 bases). The germline V gene encodes CDR1 MNHNS and CDR2 SASEGT. CDR3 length: 16 residues. V lost 2 bases and J 0 bases, leaving 11 bases between the germline ends. The CDR3 DNA is TGTGCCAGCAGTGAAACGGGGGTTGGCTCCTACAATGAGCAGTTCTTC. Its translation: CASSETGVGSYNEQFF.

V and J are TRBV27 and TRBJ2-1, with 14 bases aligning to TRBD2. Germline V lookup: CDR1 MNHEY, CDR2 SMNVEV (reference sequence). The CDR3 totals 23 residues. Trimming at V came to 2 bases and at J to 0 bases, leaving 18 bases not matched to a gene. As DNA, the CDR3 is TGTGCCAGCAGTTTAAGGGGACTAGCGGGAGCCCTCCTTAGACAGAGCTCCTACAATGAGCAGTTCTTC. It codes for CASSLRGLAGALLRQSSYNEQFF.

V gene TRBV5-1 combines with J gene TRBJ2-1; TRBD2 aligns across 7 bases. The CDR3 has 21 amino acids. The germline CDR1 and CDR2 sequences are SGHRS and YFSETQ. V shed 4 bases and J 0 bases; nucleotides not matched to a gene: 22. DNA for the CDR3: TGCGCCAGCAGCGGAAACCCGGGACTATCCCTAAACCCAGGCTCCTACAATGAGCAGTTCTTC. This codes for CASSGNPGLSLNPGSYNEQFF.

The chain links TRBV7-9 to TRBJ1-6; 7 positions match TRBD1. Germline V lookup: CDR1 SEHNR, CDR2 FQNEAQ (reference sequence). The CDR3 runs 14 residues. Trimming cost V 6 bases and J 7 bases; bases outside gene matches: 6. The CDR3 here is CASSRTGSNSPLHF. The DNA of the CDR3 is TGTGCCAGCAGTAGGACAGGATCCAATTCACCCCTCCACTTT.

The V gene is TRBV5-6, the J gene TRBJ1-5, with D perhaps TRBD1 (5 bases). This CDR3 has 14 residues. Germline V CDR1 and CDR2: SGHDT, YYEEEE. Deletions cut 1 base from V and 2 bases from J, with 7 bases between. CDR3 nucleotides: TGTGCCAGCAGCTTGACAGGCCGCAATCAGCCCCAGCATTTT. Translation: CASSLTGRNQPQHF. The full variable domain, rest sourced from reference TRBV5-6 and TRBJ1-5, is DAGVTQSPTHLIKTRGQQVTLRCSPKSGHDTVSWYQQALGQGPQFIFQYYEEEERQRGNFPDRFSGHQFPNYSSELNVNALLLGDSALYLCASSLTGRNQPQHFGDGTRLSIL.

The chain combines TRBV7-2 with TRBJ1-5; 9 bases agree with TRBD1. In germline, CDR1 is SGHTA, CDR2 FQGNSA. The CDR3 loop spans 14 amino acids. After removal of 3 bases from V and 5 bases from J, the junction contained 2 bases not matched to a gene. This chain's CDR3 is CASSLGQGDQPQHF. CDR3 DNA sequence: TGTGCCAGCAGCTTGGGACAGGGAGATCAGCCCCAGCATTTT.

CDR3 sequence reads: CASSQLDSIWNTGELFF. The DNA of the CDR3 is TGCGCCAGCAGCCAACTGGACAGCATCTGGAACACCGGGGAGCTGTTTTTT. The chain has TRBV4-3 and TRBJ2-2; maybe TRBD1 (6 bases). V was pared by 2 bases and J by 1 base, with 14 bases between. Germline values: CDR1 LGHNA, CDR2 YSLEER. The CDR3 sequence is 17 residues long.

CDR3 coding DNA: TGTGCCAGCAGCAACCGACAGGACTTCACAGATACGCAGTATTTT. As protein: CASSNRQDFTDTQYF. The gene calls are TRBV2 and TRBJ2-3; D may be TRBD1 (6 bases). V was trimmed by 6 bases and J by 2 bases, leaving 15 bases between them. The CDR3 is 15 amino acids. Germline-derived CDR1 and CDR2 are SNHLY and FYNNEI.

CDR3 sequence reads: CASSQTGTGDEKLFF. As DNA, the CDR3 is TGTGCCAGCAGCCAGACCGGGACAGGGGATGAAAAACTGTTTTTT. The chain carries TRBV7-3 and TRBJ1-4; 10 nucleotides agree with TRBD1. The CDR3 spans 15 residues. Per the germline V gene, CDR1 is SGHTA and CDR2 is FQGTGA. Germline trimming cut 5 bases from V and 6 bases from J; bases unmatched to any gene: 6.

CDR3 sequence: CATSGRDRETQYF. DNA of the CDR3: TGTGCCACCAGCGGGAGGGATAGGGAGACCCAGTACTTC. This chain connects TRBV15 to TRBJ2-5; 7 bases are a match to TRBD2. The CDR3 extends over 13 amino acids. Germline loops: CDR1 LNHNV, CDR2 YYDKDF (reference sequence). Trimming removed 5 bases from V and 5 bases from J; junction bases left unmatched: 5.

The gene calls are TRBV4-3 and TRBJ2-1, with 11 bases lining up with TRBD1. The length of the CDR3 is 18 residues. V lost 0 bases to trimming and J lost 7 bases; unmatched junction nucleotides: 11. Germline CDR1 and CDR2: LGHNA and YSLEER. This CDR3 reads CASSQDLIWGQGGNEQFF. CDR3 DNA sequence: TGCGCCAGCAGCCAAGATCTTATATGGGGACAGGGGGGAAATGAGCAGTTCTTC.